The 10 T cell receptor beta chains in this list originate from one sample, sequenced in a study of T cell repertoires in cytomegalovirus infection. These receptors lack a known antigen. TCRdb redid the calling of the reads with MiXCR, one entry per CDR3 protein. The sample shows around 750,000 distinct CDR3 sequences, about 31% of them seen only once. Sequencing used cultured CD8+ T cells from PBMCs, obtained from culture after CMV antigen stimulation. Receptors originate from a human donor in good health (CMV status not recorded). Some clones in this sample may be carry-over from other donors' samples.

This clonotype was seen a few times. The chain recombines TRBV7-9 with TRBJ2-1, with 12 bases that match TRBD2. V shed 5 bases, J shed 8 bases, and the junction held 10 bases outside the gene matches. Germline V CDR1 and CDR2: SEHNR, FQNEAQ (reference sequence). The CDR3 is made up of 16 amino acids. Here the CDR3 DNA reads TGTGCCAGCAGCCTCCGGCTAGCGGGGGGGCAGGATGAGCAGTTCTTC. Residues: CASSLRLAGGQDEQFF.

This clonotype was picked up a small number of times. V and J are TRBV7-3 and TRBJ2-3, with no clear D. V was cut by 3 bases and J by 3 bases, with 13 bases left in between. The CDR3 loop spans 15 amino acids. Germline V lookup: CDR1 SGHTA, CDR2 FQGTGA. CDR3 in amino acids: CASSFSASRTDTQYF. DNA for the CDR3: TGTGCCAGCAGCTTTTCAGCTTCCAGGACAGATACGCAGTATTTT. Supplemented by reference TRBV7-3 and TRBJ2-3, the full variable domain reads GAGVSQTPSNKVTEKGKYVELRCDPISGHTALYWYRQSLGQGPEFLIYFQGTGAADDSGLPNDRFFAVRPEGSVSTLKIQRTERGDSAVYLCASSFSASRTDTQYFGPGTRLTVL.

This CDR3 reads CASSLRQGYTEAFF. The DNA for the CDR3 is TGTGCCAGCAGTTTACGACAGGGGTACACTGAAGCTTTCTTT. V usage is TRBV28 and J usage is TRBJ1-1; the match to TRBD1 covers 8 bases. Looked up from germline, CDR1 is MDHEN and CDR2 is SYDVKM. Unmatched junction bases numbered 2, after V lost 2 bases and J lost 3 bases. The CDR3 extends over 14 amino acids.

The chain joins TRBV2 to TRBJ2-4, with D perhaps matching TRBD1 (6 bases). Per the germline V gene, CDR1 is SNHLY and CDR2 is FYNNEI. Trimming removed 4 bases from V and 0 bases from J, with 16 bases in between. CDR3 size: 17 residues. The CDR3 nucleotides read TGTGCCAGCAGTGGAGGGGCCGACAGGTTAGCCAAAAACATTCAGTACTTC. This translates into CASSGGADRLAKNIQYF.

This chain's CDR3 is CASSIRAGDTEAFF. CDR3 sequence (DNA): TGTGCCAGTAGTATCAGGGCGGGGGACACTGAAGCTTTCTTT. This chain joins TRBV19 and TRBJ1-1; TRBD1 might be the D (5 bases). Germline values: CDR1 LNHDA, CDR2 SQIVND (reference sequence). This CDR3 has 14 residues. The V and J ends lost 3 bases and 3 bases respectively, with 11 bases between them.

The chain is built from TRBV5-6 and TRBJ2-5, with D unclear. This CDR3 contains 14 residues. Germline CDR1 is SGHDT and CDR2 is YYEEEE. With 2 bases removed from V and 5 bases from J, the gap between germline ends came to 13 bases. The CDR3 DNA reads as TGTGCCAGCAGCTTCGGGCGGCCGGCGGAGACCCAGTACTTC. It translates to CASSFGRPAETQYF. The whole variable domain, filled in from reference TRBV5-6 and TRBJ2-5, reads DAGVTQSPTHLIKTRGQQVTLRCSPKSGHDTVSWYQQALGQGPQFIFQYYEEEERQRGNFPDRFSGHQFPNYSSELNVNALLLGDSALYLCASSFGRPAETQYFGPGTRLLVL.

CDR3 coding DNA: TGTGCCAGTAGTATAGTATCGGGGGGGGCCGTGGACGAGCAGTACTTC. Translation: CASSIVSGGAVDEQYF. This chain connects TRBV19 to TRBJ2-7, with 8 positions matching TRBD2. CDR3 size: 16 residues. From germline, CDR1 is LNHDA and CDR2 SQIVND (reference sequence). With V trimmed by 1 base and J by 5 bases, 10 bases remained unmatched.

This clonotype showed up just a few times. CDR3 sequence reads: CASSAASLGTEAFF. CDR3 DNA sequence: TGTGCCAGCAGTGCGGCCAGCCTGGGGACTGAAGCTTTCTTT. This chain connects TRBV6-2 or TRBV6-3 to TRBJ1-1; D remains unclear. The germline V and J ends were trimmed by 5 bases and 5 bases, with 15 bases remaining between them. The germline V gene has CDR1 MNHEY and CDR2 SVGEGT. The CDR3 loop spans 14 amino acids.

The V gene is TRBV7-9, the J gene TRBJ1-2, with a tentative D call TRBD1 (6 bases). The CDR3 covers 15 residues. Germline lookup yields CDR1 SEHNR and CDR2 FQNEAQ (reference sequence). The ends were cut back, 1 base at V and 6 bases at J, with 15 bases in the middle. The CDR3 sequence: CASSLDWQGLHGYTF. In DNA, the CDR3 is TGTGCCAGCAGCTTAGATTGGCAGGGGCTACATGGCTACACCTTC.

The chain combines TRBV27 with TRBJ2-1, with TRBD2 matching 9 bases. The CDR3 loop spans 16 amino acids. J gave up 0 bases and V 3 bases, and 3 bases lay outside the gene matches. Germline loops: CDR1 MNHEY, CDR2 SMNVEV (reference sequence). The CDR3 sequence: CASSFSSGDSYNEQFF. CDR3 coding DNA: TGTGCCAGCAGTTTCTCTAGCGGGGACTCCTACAATGAGCAGTTCTTC.